Listed here is a single TCR beta chain. Its antigen is still unknown. The germline V gene encodes CDR1 SGDLS and CDR2 YYNGEE. The ends lost 3 bases at V and 1 base at J; junction bases unmatched: 5. The CDR3 spans 16 residues. The data belong to a study of shared clonotypes between healthy human individuals. Regarding the study as a whole: When compared with the clonotypes that were shared by all four sorted-subset donors, the non-shared clonotypes turned out to have lower generation probabilities. Naive subsets tended to show greater estimated richness than memory subsets.

The method was immunoSEQ multiplex PCR; TCRdb's version includes in-frame clones alone and lacks a portion of them. The sample holds about 1,800,000 clones, around 96% seen once. In the naive CD8 group, cells lacked CD45RO and were positively selected for CCR7, so terminally differentiated effector memory CD45RA+ cells were left out. The rearrangement links TRBV9 to TRBJ2-5; 11 bases align to TRBD1. The TCR sequence derives from a man aged 18 to 29 in good health. Input material: naive CD8+ T cells sorted from blood. The CDR3 reads CASSALGTGGQETQYF. The CDR3 coding sequence is TGTGCCAGCAGCGCCCTCGGGACAGGGGGCCAAGAGACCCAGTACTTC.